These 5 T cell receptor beta chains share one sample of origin, sequenced in a study of beta chain features in type 1 diabetes. Study conclusions and caveats: Among patients with Type 1 diabetes, TCRB CDR3s were moderately but significantly shorter in every one of the four CD4+ subsets.

The isolated RNA, all of it, was reverse transcribed, so expressed TCRB transcripts were what got sequenced. This table comes from immunoSEQ multiplex PCR, and its TCRdb copy is limited to in-frame clones, with some not included. The sample lists roughly 150,000 clones; approximately 8.7% were seen once. Antigen specificity for these receptors is unknown. Sequencing was done on a sample of central memory CD4+ T cells from blood. The source of these receptors is a woman aged 25-40 years with type 1 diabetes.

Only a few counts were recorded for this clone. The chain couples TRBV18 to TRBJ2-1; 7 positions match TRBD1. The V gene end was trimmed by 3 bases and the J gene end by 5 bases; junction bases not matched to a gene: 7. The germline V gene has CDR1 KGHSH and CDR2 LQKENI. This CDR3 region has 15 residues. CDR3 loop: CASSPIGQANNEQFF. The CDR3 DNA reads as TGTGCCAGCTCACCGATCGGACAGGCCAACAATGAGCAGTTCTTC.

The chain employs TRBV6-6 and TRBJ1-2; the match to TRBD1 covers 8 bases. V was pared by 4 bases and J by 7 bases, with 8 bases of the junction left unmatched. Per germline, CDR1 MNHNY and CDR2 SVGAGI (reference sequence). The CDR3 extends over 14 amino acids. CDR3 region: CASSLTGALFGYTF. CDR3 sequence (DNA): TGTGCCAGCAGTTTGACAGGGGCTCTTTTTGGCTACACCTTC.

V gene TRBV5-6 combines with J gene TRBJ2-7; 8 nucleotides line up with TRBD1. The CDR3 totals 15 residues. Germline V CDR1 and CDR2: SGHDT, YYEEEE. V was pared by 0 bases and J by 5 bases, with 7 bases of the junction left unmatched. The chain's CDR3 is CASSLVGTGKNEQYF. In nucleotides, the CDR3 is TGTGCCAGCAGCTTGGTAGGGACAGGTAAAAACGAGCAGTACTTC.

The rearrangement links TRBV5-1 to TRBJ2-1, with D possibly being TRBD2 (6 bases). The V end was cut by 1 base, the J end by 0 bases, with 11 bases between. This CDR3 spans 16 amino acids. Germline V lookup: CDR1 SGHRS, CDR2 YFSETQ. In nucleotides, the CDR3 is TGCGCCAGCAGCTTGCCGGGACTGAGCTCCTACAATGAGCAGTTCTTC. It translates to CASSLPGLSSYNEQFF.

This clone was seen only a few times. This chain uses TRBV7-3 with TRBJ2-3, with D tentatively TRBD2 (5 bases). V was clipped by 2 bases and J by 6 bases, with 12 bases between them. Germline V gene lookup returns CDR1 SGHTA and CDR2 FQGTGA. This CDR3 region has 14 residues. The CDR3 DNA reads TGTGCCAGCAGCTTATCCGGGATGGGGGATACGCAGTATTTT. Residues: CASSLSGMGDTQYF.